The TCR beta chain described here comes from a study of blood T cell repertoires in COVID-19. Study summary: Acute-phase and convalescent COVID-19 samples originated in the United States, Italy and Spain. PBMCs, B-cell-depleted T cells, or T cells were the source of the cDNA or gDNA that made up the material.

Per germline, CDR1 MNHEY and CDR2 SMNVEV (reference sequence). The CDR3 loop spans 15 amino acids. J gave up 5 bases and V 1 base, and 7 bases lay outside the gene matches. Enrolled during active infection, Seattle patients were then followed longitudinally. Authors' processing steps: Estimated nucleated cell counts came from reference gene primer amplification. Sequencing used immunoSEQ multiplex PCR; TCRdb keeps in-frame clones, though not all of them. For V, J and clone size, that table is used; D and trimming come from the DNA. The data contain 450,000 or so clones, roughly nine tenths of them singletons.

The sample was peripheral blood. The chain combines TRBV27 with TRBJ2-7, with TRBD2 matching 8 bases. The TCR originated in a man aged 18 to 29 with COVID-19, enrolled during active disease. CDR3 DNA: TGTGCCAGCAGTTTATATGGTAGCGGGATCCACGAGCAGTACTTC. This codes for CASSLYGSGIHEQYF.